This T cell receptor beta chain was found in a study of beta chain features in type 1 diabetes (dated by TCRdb to the late 2010s). Broadly, across the study: Mean age, gender distribution, total cell number and subset yield did not differ between patients and healthy donors. A total of roughly 100 million sorted cells were examined across all samples, and RNA yield correlated strongly with the number of cells per subset. In the study, recently diagnosed type 1 diabetes patients and matched healthy donors were compared on the TCRB repertoires of their sorted circulating CD4+ T cell subsets. Whereas all 28 donors provided naive and central memory subsets, regulatory and stem cell-like memory subsets were isolated from just 8 patients and roughly 8 healthy donors. Study-level results and caveats: A moderate but significant shortening of TCRB CDR3 length was observed in type 1 diabetes patients in all four CD4+ subsets. PCR might favor shorter templates, but patient and control samples were amplified and corrected together, so any skew would affect both groups equally. Naive, central memory and regulatory TCRB repertoires appeared to be more alike among patients than among healthy donors. Because the HLA sub-analyses included only small numbers of individuals, any influence of HLA type on TCRB rearrangement was left unresolved. Because cDNA rather than genomic DNA was sequenced, highly expressing activated cells could have been over-represented, although no difference in activation and CD3 levels was found between groups. Patients with type 1 diabetes made fewer insertions and deleted more nucleotides at VDJ recombination sites, implying thymic rearrangement abnormalities.

This clone was counted a few times. What antigen it recognizes has not been identified. It has no much larger one-base neighbor in the sample; base qualities were not kept. From each donor, a single peripheral blood sample of about 100 mL on average was drawn into heparinised tubes. Using a panel that included CD45RO, CCR7, CD25, CD127, CD95 and CD27, naive, central memory, regulatory and stem cell-like memory CD4+ T cells were sorted on a BD FACSAria II. Every sorted population had a purity above 95%. PBMCs were separated immediately by Lymphoprep density gradient centrifugation and were stained directly, without being cultured. Samples were stained and sorted in pairs, with one healthy donor and one patient per experiment, so that batch effects were minimized. The entire isolated RNA was reverse transcribed using the High Capacity cDNA Reverse Transcription Kit, and thus expressed TCRB transcripts were sequenced. Deep immunoSEQ sequencing was performed on naive, central memory and regulatory T cell samples, with an average of roughly 3.3 million total reads per sample. Sorted cells were lysed in RLT buffer and RNA was extracted with DNase-treated RNeasy Micro or Mini kits, depending on cell number. Each cell subset was processed separately to prevent cross-contamination, with patient and healthy donor samples processed together. TCRB sequences were amplified from cDNA with the immunoSEQ multiplex PCR, producing 87-bp fragments spanning the CDR3 region. Amplicons were sequenced on the Illumina HiSeq platform. The study's own analysis went as follows. Synthetic template baselines were used to correct PCR bias computationally, reads within Hamming distance 2 were collapsed together, and singletons that could not be merged were discarded. Reads were aligned against IMGT so that V, D and J genes, CDR3 length and insertions or deletions at six rearrangement sites could be assigned. Within each subset, clonotype counts were normalized to the number of sorted cells before true diversity and Gini coefficients were calculated with the tcR R package. The overlap coefficient, calculated on TCRB nucleotide sequences, was used to quantify repertoire sharing. Not all clones reach the TCRdb copy of this immuneACCESS table, which keeps in-frame sequences only. Checked studies attribute under half of the gap to unresolved V genes and leave the rest unexplained. V, J and clone size are taken as reported in that table, and D and trimming were inferred from the DNA itself. The sample table holds around 280,000 clones, of which about 8% were seen once. The ten most abundant clones make up over 0.8% of the sample.

V loses 0 bases, J loses 6 bases, and the germline ends lie 14 bases apart. Per the germline V gene, LGHNA is the CDR1 and YSLEER is the CDR2. Including the terminal cysteine and phenylalanine, the CDR3 comprises 15 residues. CDR3 DNA is the only sequence kept; it has 45 bases, read in frame from the first base. The chain is assembled from TRBV4-3 and TRBJ1-2; the D gene lacks a confident call. The sequence came from a woman aged 18-29 years in good health. Sequencing used central memory CD4+ T cells from blood. The CDR3 reads as follows: CASSQDQGWKDGYTF. In nucleotides, the sequence is TGCGCCAGCAGCCAAGATCAAGGATGGAAAGATGGCTACACCTTC.